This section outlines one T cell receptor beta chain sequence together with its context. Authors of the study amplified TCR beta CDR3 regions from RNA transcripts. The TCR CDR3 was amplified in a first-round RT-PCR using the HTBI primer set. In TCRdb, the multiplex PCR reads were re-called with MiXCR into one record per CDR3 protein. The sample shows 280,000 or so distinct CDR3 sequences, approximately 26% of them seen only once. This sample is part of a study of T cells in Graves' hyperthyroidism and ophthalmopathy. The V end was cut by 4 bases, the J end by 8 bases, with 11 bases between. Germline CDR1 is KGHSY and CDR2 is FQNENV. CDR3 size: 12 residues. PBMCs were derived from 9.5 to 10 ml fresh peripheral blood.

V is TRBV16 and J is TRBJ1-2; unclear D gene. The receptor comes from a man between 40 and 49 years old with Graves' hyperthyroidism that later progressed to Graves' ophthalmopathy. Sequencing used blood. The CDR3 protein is CASSRAVEGYTF. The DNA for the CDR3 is TGTGCCAGCAGCCGGGCAGTCGAAGGCTACACCTTC.